This T cell receptor beta chain originates from a study of blood T cell repertoires in COVID-19. Study-level background: The samples span acute and convalescent COVID-19 from the United States, Italy and Spain.

The assay was immunoSEQ multiplex PCR, and TCRdb's table has in-frame clones only and misses some. The sample has some 250,000 clones; roughly 84% are singletons. V was clipped by 1 base and J by 1 base, with 9 bases between them. The germline V gene encodes CDR1 SGHRS and CDR2 YFSETQ. The CDR3 is 14 residues long. Sequencing used peripheral blood. The gene calls are TRBV5-1 and TRBJ2-7; D possibly corresponds to TRBD2 (6 bases). The sequence was collected from a man aged 40-49 years with acute or convalescent COVID-19. CDR3 in amino acids: CASSLRLASYEQYF. CDR3 nucleotides: TGCGCCAGCAGCTTGAGGCTAGCGTCCTACGAGCAGTACTTC.